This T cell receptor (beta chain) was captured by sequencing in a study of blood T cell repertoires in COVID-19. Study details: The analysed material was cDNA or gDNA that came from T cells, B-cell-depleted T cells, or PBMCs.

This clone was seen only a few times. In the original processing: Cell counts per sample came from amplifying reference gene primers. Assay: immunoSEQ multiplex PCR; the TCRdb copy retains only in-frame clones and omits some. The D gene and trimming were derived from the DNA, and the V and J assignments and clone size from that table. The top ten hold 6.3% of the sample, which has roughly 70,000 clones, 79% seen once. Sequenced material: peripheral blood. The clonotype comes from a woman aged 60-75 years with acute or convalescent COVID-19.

CDR3 nucleotide sequence: TGTGCCAGCAGTTACGCAACAGGGTCTGGAAACACCATATATTTT. Its translation is CASSYATGSGNTIYF. The V and J genes are TRBV6-5 and TRBJ1-3; D possibly corresponds to TRBD1 (6 bases). CDR3 length: 15 residues. Germline V gives CDR1 MNHEY, CDR2 SVGAGI. Trimming cost V 2 bases and J 1 base, with 9 bases left between them.